The 22 T cell receptor beta chains below were found in one sample sequenced in a study of cytomegalovirus exposure and HLA in healthy donors. The PCR employed 60 Vbeta primers together with 13 Jbeta primers. Method: immunoSEQ multiplex PCR; TCRdb's copy keeps in-frame clones and lacks some. The table has about 190,000 clones, around 85% seen once. The sequencing sample was made of PBMCs. The receptors derive from a man in his forties or fifties in good health and CMV-seropositive.

CDR3 sequence: CASRSFTRTANYGYTF. For the CDR3, the DNA is TGTGCCAGCAGGTCATTCACCCGGACAGCTAACTATGGCTACACCTTC. J is TRBJ1-2 and V is TRBV27; weak D call: TRBD1 (6 bases). There are 16 residues in the CDR3. CDR1 is MNHEY, CDR2 SMNVEV, per germline (reference sequence). V was cut by 6 bases and J by 0 bases, with 17 bases left in between.

This sequence joins TRBV7-3 and TRBJ2-2; a possible D gene is TRBD2 (7 bases). Trimming pared 5 bases from V and 4 bases from J, leaving 20 bases between. This CDR3 has 17 amino acids. Germline CDR1 SGHTA, CDR2 FQGTGA. Here the CDR3 DNA reads TGTGCCAGCAGCCGAGGACGGGGGGCTCGGAGCACCGGGGAGCTGTTTTTT. Translated: CASSRGRGARSTGELFF.

This chain uses TRBV6-4 with TRBJ2-1, with 10 bases fitting TRBD2. Germline assignment: CDR1 MRHNA and CDR2 SNTAGT. Trimming removed 5 bases from V and 3 bases from J; junction bases left unmatched: 4. This CDR3 is built from 15 residues. CDR3 in DNA: TGTGCCAGCAGTCAAACTAGCGGGGACTACAATGAGCAGTTCTTC. This codes for CASSQTSGDYNEQFF.

A single count supports this clone. This chain links TRBV28 with TRBJ2-1, with D tentatively TRBD1 (5 bases). V lost 6 bases and J 5 bases, leaving 11 bases between the germline ends. CDR3 length: 13 residues. The V gene's germline CDR1 is MDHEN and CDR2 SYDVKM. CDR3 DNA sequence: TGTGCCAGCAGGTTCACAGGTCACAATGAGCAGTTCTTC. Its protein is CASRFTGHNEQFF.

V and J are TRBV5-1 and TRBJ1-1; 7 nucleotides line up with TRBD1. V gave up 0 bases and J gave up 1 base; unmatched junction bases: 0. Germline V lookup: CDR1 SGHRS, CDR2 YFSETQ. This CDR3 region has 14 residues. The CDR3, as DNA: TGCGCCAGCAGCTTGGCAGGGGGGAACACTGAAGCTTTCTTT. The encoded protein is CASSLAGGNTEAFF.

V and J are TRBV5-1 and TRBJ2-1; TRBD1 aligns across 7 bases. The V gene end was trimmed by 7 bases and the J gene end by 8 bases; junction bases not matched to a gene: 18. This CDR3 contains 16 residues. The germline V gene has CDR1 SGHRS and CDR2 YFSETQ. CDR3 in amino acids: CASARQGMAGYDEQFF. The DNA of the CDR3 is TGCGCCAGCGCTCGACAGGGAATGGCAGGATACGATGAGCAGTTCTTC.

In the case of this clone: The sample has other DNA sequences that encode this CDR3 too. V usage is TRBV30 and J usage is TRBJ1-5; 7 bases fit TRBD1. This CDR3 has 13 residues. The trim removed 0 bases at V and 4 bases at J, leaving 0 bases unmatched. Germline CDR1 and CDR2: GTSNPN and SVGIG (reference sequence). Here the CDR3 DNA reads TGTGCCTGGAGTGTACAGGGGAATCAGCCCCAGCATTTT. It encodes CAWSVQGNQPQHF.

The chain employs TRBV27 and TRBJ2-7; D perhaps matches TRBD2 (5 bases). Germline V gene lookup returns CDR1 MNHEY and CDR2 SMNVEV (reference sequence). The CDR3 length is 14 residues. V was trimmed by 5 bases and J by 4 bases, leaving 15 bases between them. CDR3 sequence: CASSNPGLLYEQYF. CDR3 nucleotide sequence: TGTGCCAGCAGTAATCCCGGACTCCTTTACGAGCAGTACTTC.

The CDR3, as DNA: TGTGCCAGCAGCCGGCCCGGGACAGGTTACGAGCAGTACTTC. Translating gives CASSRPGTGYEQYF. V is TRBV6-5 and J is TRBJ2-7, with TRBD1 matching 8 bases. The CDR3 length is 14 residues. Germline lookup yields CDR1 MNHEY and CDR2 SVGAGI. J lost 4 bases, V lost 6 bases, and 8 bases had no gene match.

The chain has TRBV6-1 and TRBJ1-2; D ambiguous. Looked up from germline, CDR1 is MNHNS and CDR2 is SASEGT. V lost 3 bases and J lost 8, with 13 bases in between. The length of the CDR3 is 13 residues. The CDR3 loop is CASSEASGRGYTF. The DNA for the CDR3 is TGTGCCAGCAGTGAGGCTAGCGGGCGCGGCTACACCTTC.

This chain connects TRBV12-5 to TRBJ2-5; 9 positions agree with TRBD1. J lost 4 bases, V lost 6 bases, and 3 bases had no gene match. Germline lookup yields CDR1 LGHNT and CDR2 FRNRAP. This CDR3 has 13 amino acids. CDR3 DNA sequence: TGTGCTAGTGGATCGGACAGGGGAGAGACCCAGTACTTC. It codes for CASGSDRGETQYF.

In its sample, this clone was seen once. The chain employs TRBV18 and TRBJ2-3; D is possibly TRBD1 (6 bases). Trimming stripped 3 bases from V and 5 bases from J, with 9 bases between. The CDR3 runs to 13 residues. CDR1 is KGHSH, CDR2 LQKENI, per germline. CDR3 sequence (DNA): TGTGCCAGCTCACCGGGACAAGAAGATACGCAGTATTTT. Residues: CASSPGQEDTQYF.

The rearrangement joins TRBV19 to TRBJ1-4; tentative D call: TRBD1 (5 bases). CDR3 size: 18 residues. V dropped 9 bases and J dropped 8 bases, with 31 bases sitting between them. Looked up from germline, CDR1 is LNHDA and CDR2 is SQIVND (reference sequence). CDR3 nucleotides: TGTGCCAGGACCAACAACCTGCGGGTCCTCGCGGGGGGGGAAAAACTGTTTTTT. Its translation: CARTNNLRVLAGGEKLFF.

This clone was seen only once. J is TRBJ1-4 and V is TRBV4-2; D not resolved. The germline CDR1 and CDR2 sequences are LGHNA and YNFKEQ. This CDR3 has 15 residues. Trimming cost V 1 base and J 8 bases, with 14 bases left between them. The CDR3 bases are TGTGCCAGCAGCCAAGGGTCGGGGATGGGGGAAAAACTGTTTTTT. This gives the protein CASSQGSGMGEKLFF.

The CDR3: CASSPWTSGGDSDTQYF. CDR3 bases: TGCGCCAGCAGCCCCTGGACTAGCGGGGGGGATTCAGATACGCAGTATTTT. V is TRBV4-1 and J is TRBJ2-3, with 15 bases matching TRBD2. J was trimmed by 4 bases and V by 4 bases; bases with no gene match: 6. CDR1 and CDR2 from the germline V gene are MGHRA and YSYEKL. The CDR3 runs 17 residues.

The V and J genes are TRBV4-3 and TRBJ2-1; possibly TRBD1 for D (5 bases). CDR1 LGHNA and CDR2 YSLEER come from the germline V gene. The CDR3 is 15 residues long. V gave up 0 bases and J gave up 8 bases, with 14 bases separating them. The CDR3 here is CASSQDPLTVDEQFF. The CDR3 DNA reads as TGCGCCAGCAGCCAAGATCCCCTGACAGTGGATGAGCAGTTCTTC.

The chain combines TRBV9 with TRBJ1-3; D is unresolved. V lost 3 bases, J lost 0 bases, and 10 bases lay in between. Germline V gene lookup returns CDR1 SGDLS and CDR2 YYNGEE. The CDR3 has 15 amino acids. CDR3 in amino acids: CASSDSGSSGNTIYF. Written as DNA, the CDR3 is TGTGCCAGCAGCGACTCGGGGAGCTCTGGAAACACCATATATTTT.

The chain links TRBV18 to TRBJ2-7; tentative D call: TRBD1 (6 bases). This CDR3 contains 16 residues. V lost 0 bases, J lost 3 bases, and 15 bases lay in between. CDR1 is KGHSH, CDR2 LQKENI, per germline. The CDR3: CASSPPERGFRYEQYF. CDR3 bases: TGTGCCAGCTCACCACCGGAAAGGGGGTTCCGCTACGAGCAGTACTTC.

This clone is a singleton in its sample. CDR3 sequence (DNA): TGTGCCAGCAGTCCCCCGGGACTAGCAGGTTACTCCTACGAGCAGTACTTC. It specifies CASSPPGLAGYSYEQYF. The chain links TRBV27 to TRBJ2-7; TRBD2 matches 9 bases. V shed 5 bases, J shed 0 bases, and the junction held 11 bases outside the gene matches. Germline values: CDR1 MNHEY, CDR2 SMNVEV (reference sequence). CDR3 size: 17 residues.

The chain carries TRBV7-6 and TRBJ2-1; TRBD1 agrees at 11 bases. V shed 1 base and J 6 bases; nucleotides not matched to a gene: 2. CDR3 size: 15 residues. Germline V gene data show CDR1 as SGHVS and CDR2 as FNYEAQ. CDR3 loop: CASSLGGQGGNEQFF. The CDR3 DNA reads TGTGCCAGCAGCTTAGGGGGACAGGGGGGCAATGAGCAGTTCTTC.

This clone was observed a single time. The chain combines TRBV27 with TRBJ2-7, with D perhaps TRBD2 (7 bases). The CDR3 has 11 residues. The germline gives CDR1 MNHEY, CDR2 SMNVEV (reference sequence). V lost 4 bases to trimming and J lost 13 bases, with 14 bases between them. CDR3 protein: CASSSSAGAYF. The CDR3 DNA reads TGTGCCAGCAGTTCTTCTGCGGGGGCCTACTTC.

This chain uses TRBV30 with TRBJ2-5, with D possibly TRBD1 on 5 matching bases. Trimming removed 0 bases at V and 7 bases at J, with 15 bases between. The CDR3 covers 14 residues. Per the germline V gene, CDR1 is GTSNPN and CDR2 is SVGIG (reference sequence). The CDR3 region is CAWSVLVSQGTQYF. In nucleotides, the CDR3 is TGTGCCTGGAGTGTGCTCGTGTCCCAGGGGACCCAGTACTTC.